This entry lists 6 T cell receptor beta chains sequenced from one sample in a study of blood T cell repertoires in COVID-19. The repertoire was sequenced with immunoSEQ multiplex PCR; TCRdb's copy has only in-frame clones and lacks some. Of about 170,000 clones in the sample, 70% to 90% were seen once. Specimen: peripheral blood. These receptors all stem from a woman between 55 and 75 years old with COVID-19, enrolled during active disease.

This chain connects TRBV28 to TRBJ2-1, with 7 bases aligning to TRBD2. The V gene's germline CDR1 is MDHEN and CDR2 SYDVKM. V shed 6 bases and J 1 base; nucleotides not matched to a gene: 6. The CDR3 is 15 residues long. CDR3 bases: TGTGCCAGCAGAAAACCAGCGGGATCCTACAATGAGCAGTTCTTC. Its translation: CASRKPAGSYNEQFF. Full variable domain (outside the CDR3, taken from reference TRBV28 and TRBJ2-1): DVKVTQSSRYLVKRTGEKVFLECVQDMDHENMFWYRQDPGLGLRLIYFSYDVKMKEKGDIPEGYSVSREKKERFSLILESASTNQTSMYLCASRKPAGSYNEQFFGPGTRLTVL.

V gene TRBV30 combines with J gene TRBJ1-6; D may be TRBD1 (5 bases). Germline lookup yields CDR1 GTSNPN and CDR2 SVGIG (reference sequence). The CDR3 spans 15 residues. V gave up 0 bases and J gave up 4 bases, with 10 bases separating them. The CDR3 DNA reads TGTGCCTGGAGTGTACGAGACAGATATAATTCACCCCTCCACTTT. It specifies CAWSVRDRYNSPLHF.

This chain uses TRBV18 with TRBJ2-7; D possibly corresponds to TRBD2 (6 bases). The length of the CDR3 is 14 residues. The V end was cut by 2 bases, the J end by 3 bases, with 11 bases between. From germline, CDR1 is KGHSH and CDR2 LQKENI. CDR3 nucleotide sequence: TGTGCCAGCTCACCAAGCGGGCGGCTCTACGAGCAGTACTTC. Translation gives CASSPSGRLYEQYF.

This chain connects TRBV10-1 to TRBJ2-6; D unresolved. Germline loops: CDR1 WNHNN, CDR2 SYGVQD (reference sequence). The CDR3 consists of 15 residues. V was trimmed by 10 bases and J by 0 bases, leaving 13 bases between them. The CDR3 coding sequence is TGCGCCATTCATCCGGGTAGCTCTGGGGCCAACGTCCTGACTTTC. Translated: CAIHPGSSGANVLTF.

The gene calls are TRBV11-3 and TRBJ1-1; TRBD1 agrees at 9 bases. The length of the CDR3 is 17 residues. Losses at the gene ends were 5 bases for V and 3 bases for J; bases not matched to a gene: 13. In germline, CDR1 is SGHNT, CDR2 YENEEA. CDR3 protein: CASSAPPTGGWYTEAFF. The DNA of the CDR3 is TGTGCCAGCAGCGCTCCCCCGACAGGGGGGTGGTACACTGAAGCTTTCTTT.

The V and J genes are TRBV6-2 or TRBV6-3 and TRBJ2-7; TRBD2 agrees at 7 bases. The CDR3 has 15 residues. V shed 1 base and J 5 bases; nucleotides not matched to a gene: 8. Germline V gives CDR1 MNHEY, CDR2 SVGEGT. The CDR3 sequence is CASSYWREILHEQYF. The CDR3 DNA follows: TGTGCCAGCAGTTACTGGCGGGAGATCCTCCACGAGCAGTACTTC.